One sample yielded the 21 T cell receptor beta chains listed below, sequenced in a study of T cells after yellow fever vaccination. TCRdb reanalysed the 5' RACE reads using MiXCR and keeps one entry per CDR3 protein. This table holds approximately 61,000 distinct CDR3 sequences, approximately 7% found once. The sample here was CD8+ T cells sorted from PBMCs, taken on the day of the first yellow fever vaccination. The receptors shown here come from a man aged 18 to 35 who received the YFV17D yellow fever vaccine.

This clonotype has a handful of counts. The chain employs TRBV20-1 and TRBJ2-7; tentative D call: TRBD1 (5 bases). This CDR3 has 13 amino acids. V lost 6 bases and J 0 bases, leaving 12 bases between the germline ends. Germline CDR1 and CDR2: DFQATT and SNEGSKA (reference sequence). Here the CDR3 reads CSAGTGPSYEQYV. CDR3 DNA: TGCAGTGCCGGCACAGGCCCCTCCTACGAGCAGTACGTC.

The V call is TRBV5-1, the J call TRBJ1-1, with TRBD1 identical over 7 bases. The V gene's germline CDR1 is SGHRS and CDR2 YFSETQ. With V trimmed by 0 bases and J by 0 bases, 5 bases remained unmatched. The CDR3 has 16 residues. The CDR3 spells CASSLVRDSMNTEAFF. The CDR3 nucleotides are TGCGCCAGCAGCTTGGTTCGGGACAGCATGAACACTGAAGCTTTCTTT.

This clonotype was seen at least ten times. The chain combines TRBV6-2 or TRBV6-3 with TRBJ2-5; 8 bases match TRBD2. The CDR3 totals 16 residues. From germline, CDR1 is MNHEY and CDR2 SVGEGT. V trimming: 6 bases; J trimming: 5 bases; junction bases outside the gene matches: 14. DNA of the CDR3: TGTGCCAGCAGCAGGCCGGGGGCGGGGGGTGAGGAGACCCAGTACTTC. This encodes CASSRPGAGGEETQYF.

The table lists this clonotype with a few counts. The rearrangement links TRBV6-5 to TRBJ1-3; no clear D gene. V shed 6 bases and J shed 4 bases, with 7 bases lying between them. Germline assignment: CDR1 MNHEY and CDR2 SVGAGI. The CDR3 is 12 residues long. This chain's CDR3 is CASSSGGNTIYF. CDR3 nucleotide sequence: TGTGCCAGCAGCAGTGGAGGAAACACCATATATTTT.

The table lists this clonotype with many counts. The J gene is TRBJ2-1, the V gene TRBV5-8; 7 bases line up with TRBD2. The CDR3 has 17 residues. After removal of 4 bases from V and 0 bases from J, the junction contained 10 bases not matched to a gene. CDR1 and CDR2 (germline): SGHTS, YDEGEE. CDR3 in amino acids: CASSPSPSSGSYNEQFF. CDR3 coding DNA: TGTGCCAGCAGCCCTTCTCCTTCTAGCGGCTCCTACAATGAGCAGTTCTTC.

This sequence joins TRBV27 and TRBJ2-7; TRBD1 aligns across 9 bases. CDR1 and CDR2 from the germline V gene are MNHEY and SMNVEV (reference sequence). V trimming: 2 bases; J trimming: 4 bases; junction bases outside the gene matches: 9. The CDR3 runs 16 residues. The CDR3 DNA reads as TGTGCCAGCAGTTTACTCACAGGGGGCTTGATATACGAGCAGTACTTC. This sequence encodes CASSLLTGGLIYEQYF.

The chain employs TRBV7-6 and TRBJ1-1; D might be TRBD1 (5 bases). Between the trimmed V and J ends, which lost 0 bases and 4 bases, there was a span of 12 bases. The germline CDR1 and CDR2 sequences are SGHVS and FNYEAQ. CDR3 length: 15 residues. CDR3 protein: CASSLAPGRGTEAFF. The CDR3 DNA reads TGTGCCAGCAGCTTAGCGCCAGGGAGGGGCACTGAAGCTTTCTTT. The full variable domain, its missing parts supplied by reference TRBV7-6 and TRBJ1-1, is GAGVSQSPRYKVTKRGQDVALRCDPISGHVSLYWYRQALGQGPEFLTYFNYEAQQDKSGLPNDRFSAERPEGSISTLTIQRTEQRDSAMYRCASSLAPGRGTEAFFGQGTRLTVV.

V usage is TRBV7-2 and J usage is TRBJ1-6; D gene ambiguous. V was trimmed by 5 bases and J by 5 bases, leaving 13 bases between them. CDR1 and CDR2 (germline): SGHTA, FQGNSA. The CDR3 has 15 amino acids. CDR3 region: CASSLPRVDNSPLHF. CDR3 sequence (DNA): TGTGCCAGCAGCCTACCGCGGGTGGATAATTCACCCCTCCACTTT.

This clonotype has more than one count but fewer than ten. A read error may account for a junction end that differs from germline. The chain links TRBV5-1 to TRBJ2-6; TRBD1 matches 7 bases. The germline V gene encodes CDR1 SGHRS and CDR2 YFSETQ. The CDR3 is made up of 15 amino acids. DNA for the CDR3: TGCGCCAGCAGCCCCAGGGGGTCTGGGGCCAACGTCCTGATTTTC. The encoded protein is CASSPRGSGANVLIF.

This clonotype has just a few counts. The CDR3 reads CASRTVGVSPLHF. The DNA for the CDR3 is TGTGCCAGCAGAACCGTGGGAGTCTCACCCCTCCACTTT. The chain recombines TRBV11-2 with TRBJ1-6; D gene unclear. The CDR3 consists of 13 residues. Trimming stripped 6 bases from V and 10 bases from J, with 13 bases between. Germline V gene lookup returns CDR1 SGHAT and CDR2 FQNNGV.

This clonotype was detected ten times or more. The chain has TRBV5-1 and TRBJ2-1, with 9 bases fitting TRBD1. Germline V CDR1 and CDR2: SGHRS, YFSETQ. The CDR3 is made up of 16 amino acids. J lost 8 bases, V lost 4 bases, and 13 bases had no gene match. This chain's CDR3 is CASSAINPGQGYEQFF. CDR3 DNA sequence: TGCGCCAGCAGCGCCATTAACCCGGGACAGGGCTATGAGCAGTTCTTC.

This clonotype was observed a handful of times. The chain has TRBV29-1 and TRBJ2-7; no firm D call. There are 15 residues in the CDR3. Germline lookup yields CDR1 SQVTM and CDR2 ANQGSEA. The ends were cut back, 1 base at V and 7 bases at J, with 20 bases in the middle. CDR3 region: CSVEVPKTGFGEQYF. DNA for the CDR3: TGCAGCGTTGAAGTTCCCAAGACTGGCTTTGGGGAGCAGTACTTC.

J is TRBJ2-5 and V is TRBV29-1, with TRBD1 identical over 9 bases. Germline-derived CDR1 and CDR2 are SQVTM and ANQGSEA. After removal of 6 bases from V and 3 bases from J, the junction contained 11 bases not matched to a gene. This CDR3 is 15 amino acids long. DNA of the CDR3: TGCAGCGTCGTACCCCGGGACAGGGAGGAAGAGACCCAGTACTTC. Translation: CSVVPRDREEETQYF.

This clonotype was counted many times. The V call is TRBV29-1, the J call TRBJ2-2; D ambiguous. CDR3 length: 11 amino acids. The V gene's germline CDR1 is SQVTM and CDR2 ANQGSEA. V dropped 3 bases and J dropped 7 bases, with 6 bases sitting between them. This CDR3 reads CSVERNGELFF. CDR3 sequence (DNA): TGCAGCGTTGAGAGGAACGGGGAGCTGTTTTTT.

This clonotype was seen many times. This chain connects TRBV19 to TRBJ2-5, with 9 bases identical to TRBD1. Germline V lookup: CDR1 LNHDA, CDR2 SQIVND (reference sequence). V trimming: 6 bases; J trimming: 4 bases; junction bases outside the gene matches: 6. This CDR3 is built from 14 residues. The CDR3 DNA sequence: TGTGCCAGTAGCGGGGGACAGGGTTTAGAGACCCAGTACTTC. Translated: CASSGGQGLETQYF.

A few counts support this clonotype. The J gene is TRBJ2-1, the V gene TRBV6-2 or TRBV6-3; D might be TRBD2 (6 bases). Germline CDR1 MNHEY, CDR2 SVGEGT. The ends were cut back, 3 bases at V and 0 bases at J, with 18 bases in the middle. The CDR3 loop spans 18 amino acids. In DNA form, the CDR3 reads TGTGCCAGCAGTTATAATCGGATAGCGGAATCCTCCTACAATGAGCAGTTCTTC. As protein: CASSYNRIAESSYNEQFF.

On this clonotype: This may be a read error: a much more frequent sequence differs by one nucleotide. The chain couples TRBV3-1 to TRBJ2-1, with TRBD2 identical over 9 bases. Per the germline V gene, CDR1 is LGHDT and CDR2 is YNNKEL (reference sequence). This CDR3 comprises 16 residues. The CDR3: CVSSQVGQRGDNEQFF. CDR3 coding DNA: TGTGTCAGCAGCCAAGTAGGCCAGCGGGGGGACAATGAGCAGTTCTTC.

This clonotype was seen many times. Here the CDR3 reads CAISEPLDGTDTQYF. The CDR3 bases are TGTGCCATCAGTGAGCCCCTTGACGGCACAGATACGCAGTATTTT. The chain links TRBV10-3 to TRBJ2-3; D remains ambiguous. The V gene's germline CDR1 is ENHRY and CDR2 SYGVKD. The CDR3 is 15 amino acids. Between the trimmed V and J ends, which lost 2 bases and 1 base, there was a span of 10 bases.

The V gene is TRBV4-2, the J gene TRBJ2-1, with 10 bases aligning to TRBD2. The CDR3 is made up of 17 amino acids. The V gene end was trimmed by 0 bases and the J gene end by 5 bases; junction bases not matched to a gene: 7. From germline, CDR1 is LGHNA and CDR2 YNFKEQ. Here the CDR3 DNA reads TGTGCCAGCAGCCAAGAGTGGCTAGCGGGGGCTAACAATGAGCAGTTCTTC. Translation: CASSQEWLAGANNEQFF.

The chain carries TRBV7-2 and TRBJ2-1; D ambiguous. Trimming removed 0 bases from V and 0 bases from J, with 9 bases in between. CDR1 and CDR2 from the germline V gene are SGHTA and FQGNSA. This CDR3 is 16 amino acids long. As DNA, the CDR3 is TGTGCCAGCAGCTTAGCGGTGGTTAGCTCCTACAATGAGCAGTTCTTC. Protein: CASSLAVVSSYNEQFF. Full variable domain (missing parts from reference TRBV7-2 and TRBJ2-1): GAGVSQSPSNKVTEKGKDVELRCDPISGHTALYWYRQSLGQGLEFLIYFQGNSAPDKSGLPSDRFSAERTGGSVSTLTIQRTQQEDSAVYLCASSLAVVSSYNEQFFGPGTRLTVL.

This clonotype was seen only a few times. The chain has TRBV4-1 and TRBJ2-7; no clear D gene. The germline V gene encodes CDR1 MGHRA and CDR2 YSYEKL. The CDR3 sequence is 14 residues long. Trimming stripped 1 base from V and 0 bases from J, with 7 bases between. As DNA, the CDR3 is TGCGCCAGCAGCCAAGTTACGAGCTCCTACGAGCAGTACTTC. The encoded protein is CASSQVTSSYEQYF.